This T cell receptor beta chain is from a study of T cells in Graves' hyperthyroidism and ophthalmopathy. Study outcomes and limitations: Onset of ophthalmopathy came a median around 6.5 months after the model predicted it. Most thyroid clonotypes with frequency above 0.001 were detected in blood.

Graves' hyperthyroidism without ophthalmopathy progression within 18 months was termed stable. The table lists this clonotype with many counts. The antigen is not known. Amplification yielded TCR beta CDR3 regions, with RNA transcripts as the source. The primer set for the first-round RT-PCR of the TCR CDR3 was HTBI. TCRdb redid the calling of the multiplex PCR reads with MiXCR, one entry per CDR3 protein. This table has approximately 400,000 distinct CDR3 sequences, more than 15% appearing once. The V gene's germline CDR1 is LGHDT and CDR2 YNNKEL (reference sequence). Trimming took off 2 bases at V and 8 bases at J, with 15 bases between the two ends. The CDR3 consists of 14 residues.

V is TRBV3-1 and J is TRBJ1-2; perhaps TRBD1 as D (5 bases). Specimen: blood. This clonotype was obtained from a woman in her late teens or twenties with Graves' hyperthyroidism. CDR3 region: CASSQSQGHGGYTF. Here the CDR3 DNA reads TGTGCCAGCAGCCAAAGCCAGGGCCACGGGGGCTACACCTTC.